This T cell receptor beta chain was obtained from a study of blood T cell repertoires in COVID-19. As for the study in general: The United States, Italy and Spain provided the acute and convalescent COVID-19 samples.

Per the authors' pipeline: It was from reference gene primer amplification that nucleated cell counts were estimated. Sequenced by immunoSEQ multiplex PCR; TCRdb stores in-frame clones only, minus some. Clone size and V and J calls were adopted from that table, with D and trimming inferred from the DNA. The data show approximately 53,000 clones, with 83% seen just once and over 15% held by the top ten. The V end was cut by 4 bases, the J end by 4 bases, with 17 bases between. Germline V CDR1 and CDR2: GTSNPN, SVGIG (reference sequence). The CDR3 is 15 residues long. V is TRBV30 and J is TRBJ1-3, with D maybe TRBD1 (5 bases). The specimen was peripheral blood. This TCR derives from a man aged 35 to 55 with acute or convalescent COVID-19. The CDR3 protein is CAWIPLRVRGNTIYF. CDR3 nucleotide sequence: TGTGCCTGGATACCGCTCAGGGTGCGAGGAAACACCATATATTTT.